These 25 T cell receptor beta chains share one sample of origin, sequenced in a study of blood T cell repertoires in COVID-19. Profiled with immunoSEQ multiplex PCR; TCRdb holds only in-frame clones, not every one. The sample has a few hundred thousand clones, approximately 85% seen once. The sequencing input was peripheral blood. The receptors originated from a woman aged 70-85 years with acute or convalescent COVID-19.

CDR3 protein: CASSLDAGVAFF. The CDR3 region has the DNA TGTGCCAGCAGCTTAGATGCGGGTGTAGCTTTCTTT. V and J are TRBV11-2 and TRBJ1-1; D is ambiguous. Trimming left V 0 bases short and J 10 bases short, with 9 bases between. CDR3 length: 12 amino acids. The germline CDR1 and CDR2 sequences are SGHAT and FQNNGV.

V is TRBV4-1 and J is TRBJ2-2, with D possibly matching TRBD1 (5 bases). V lost 3 bases and J lost 6, with 11 bases in between. The CDR3 loop spans 14 amino acids. CDR1 MGHRA and CDR2 YSYEKL come from the germline V gene. The CDR3: CASSQRQFPGELFF. CDR3 coding DNA: TGCGCCAGCAGCCAGAGACAGTTCCCCGGGGAGCTGTTTTTT.

This clone appeared a few times. This sequence joins TRBV2 and TRBJ2-2, with D possibly being TRBD2 (6 bases). Trimming cost V 6 bases and J 6 bases, with 11 bases left between them. Germline CDR1 SNHLY, CDR2 FYNNEI. This CDR3 spans 13 amino acids. In DNA, the CDR3 is TGTGCCAGCAGCCGGGGGTTGGCCGGGGAGCTGTTTTTT. Its protein product is CASSRGLAGELFF.

This chain connects TRBV12-5 to TRBJ1-1, with D unclear. Trimming took 0 bases from V and 4 from J, leaving 15 bases between them. Germline V gene sequence: CDR1 LGHNT, CDR2 FRNRAP. The CDR3 is 16 amino acids. The CDR3 nucleotides read TGTGCTAGTGGTTTGGTACCGGTAACGAGGGCCACTGAAGCTTTCTTT. This codes for CASGLVPVTRATEAFF. Combining the CDR3 with reference TRBV12-5 and TRBJ1-1 gives the whole variable domain DARVTQTPRHKVTEMGQEVTMRCQPILGHNTVFWYRQTMMQGLELLAYFRNRAPLDDSGMPKDRFSAEMPDATLATLKIQPSEPRDSAVYFCASGLVPVTRATEAFFGQGTRLTVV.

This clone was seen a single time. This chain connects TRBV5-4 to TRBJ1-4; 11 bases match TRBD1. Germline CDR1 is SGHNT and CDR2 is YYREEE (reference sequence). The V and J ends lost 4 bases and 1 base, in that order; junction bases with no gene match: 6. The CDR3 runs to 17 residues. Here the CDR3 reads CASSPGQGAGTNEKLFF. The DNA for the CDR3 is TGTGCCAGCAGCCCCGGACAGGGGGCGGGAACTAATGAAAAACTGTTTTTT. Complete variable domain (other parts from reference TRBV5-4 and TRBJ1-4): ETGVTQSPTHLIKTRGQQVTLRCSSQSGHNTVSWYQQALGQGPQFIFQYYREEENGRGNFPPRFSGLQFPNYSSELNVNALELDDSALYLCASSPGQGAGTNEKLFFGSGTQLSVL.

The chain employs TRBV6-5 and TRBJ1-1, with D maybe TRBD1 (5 bases). The CDR3 has 11 residues. The ends were cut back, 6 bases at V and 11 bases at J, with 13 bases in the middle. Germline CDR1 reads MNHEY; CDR2 reads SVGAGI. The CDR3 bases are TGTGCCAGCAGCCCGACAGTCGGGGCTTTCTTT. Translated: CASSPTVGAFF.

A remark on this clone: Other DNA sequences in this specimen translate into the identical CDR3. The genes are TRBV5-4 and TRBJ2-3; 7 bases fit TRBD1. The trim removed 4 bases at V and 1 base at J, leaving 3 bases unmatched. The CDR3 covers 14 residues. Germline CDR1 is SGHNT and CDR2 is YYREEE (reference sequence). The CDR3 nucleotides are TGTGCCAGCAGCCTAGGGGGCGGCACAGATACGCAGTATTTT. Translation gives CASSLGGGTDTQYF.

The V call is TRBV6-5, the J call TRBJ1-1; D perhaps matches TRBD1 (6 bases). CDR3 length equals 15 residues. Trimming took 6 bases from V and 3 from J, leaving 17 bases between them. Germline V gives CDR1 MNHEY, CDR2 SVGAGI. The CDR3 is CASRGTTLGDTEAFF. The CDR3 bases are TGTGCCAGCAGGGGGACAACCTTAGGGGACACTGAAGCTTTCTTT.

V gene TRBV29-1 combines with J gene TRBJ2-2; 11 bases are shared with TRBD2. J was trimmed by 5 bases and V by 4 bases; bases with no gene match: 6. Germline CDR1 reads SQVTM; CDR2 reads ANQGSEA. This CDR3 comprises 15 residues. CDR3 sequence (DNA): TGCAGCGTTGGGGAAGTAGCGGGGGGGACCGGGGAGCTGTTTTTT. It yields the protein CSVGEVAGGTGELFF.

The CDR3 loop is CASSWKRQDTQYF. The CDR3 bases are TGTGCCAGCAGTTGGAAGCGGCAGGATACGCAGTATTTT. The chain is built from TRBV6-5 and TRBJ2-3; D is possibly TRBD2 (5 bases). This CDR3 spans 13 amino acids. Germline CDR1 reads MNHEY; CDR2 reads SVGAGI. V lost 4 bases and J 6 bases, leaving 11 bases between the germline ends.

The chain uses TRBV30 and TRBJ1-5; D unresolved. Germline CDR1 reads GTSNPN; CDR2 reads SVGIG (reference sequence). The V end was cut by 3 bases, the J end by 4 bases, with 13 bases between. The CDR3 runs 14 residues. CDR3 coding DNA: TGTGCCTGGAGCGCTACTAGGGAGAATCAGCCCCAGCATTTT. Residues: CAWSATRENQPQHF. Full variable domain (missing parts from reference TRBV30 and TRBJ1-5): SQTIHQWPATLVQPVGSPLSLECTVEGTSNPNLYWYRQAAGRGLQLLFYSVGIGQISSEVPQNLSASRPQDRQFILSSKKLLLSDSGFYLCAWSATRENQPQHFGDGTRLSIL.

The chain combines TRBV5-4 with TRBJ1-2, with TRBD1 matching 7 bases. The V and J ends lost 2 bases and 8 bases, in that order; junction bases with no gene match: 6. The CDR3 loop spans 13 amino acids. Germline V gene lookup returns CDR1 SGHNT and CDR2 YYREEE (reference sequence). CDR3: CASSFPTGWGYTF. Written as DNA, the CDR3 is TGTGCCAGCAGCTTCCCGACAGGGTGGGGCTACACCTTC. The full variable domain, its missing parts supplied by reference TRBV5-4 and TRBJ1-2, is ETGVTQSPTHLIKTRGQQVTLRCSSQSGHNTVSWYQQALGQGPQFIFQYYREEENGRGNFPPRFSGLQFPNYSSELNVNALELDDSALYLCASSFPTGWGYTFGSGTRLTVV.

The chain uses TRBV2 and TRBJ2-7; tentative D call: TRBD2 (5 bases). This CDR3 has 12 residues. Germline CDR1 and CDR2: SNHLY and FYNNEI. Deletions cut 8 bases from V and 5 bases from J, with 13 bases between. CDR3: CASHIRRDEQYF. The CDR3 region has the DNA TGTGCCAGCCACATCAGGCGGGACGAGCAGTACTTC.

This clone was counted a single time. V and J are TRBV2 and TRBJ2-5; D call uncertain. Trimming pared 7 bases from V and 4 bases from J, leaving 10 bases between. The CDR3 has 12 residues. Germline CDR1 and CDR2: SNHLY and FYNNEI. The CDR3 loop is CASKIPRETQYF. Written as DNA, the CDR3 is TGTGCCAGCAAAATCCCCCGAGAGACCCAGTACTTC.

The chain joins TRBV6-5 to TRBJ1-5; TRBD1 is a possible D gene (6 bases). Trimming removed 6 bases at V and 4 bases at J, with 13 bases between. The CDR3 covers 14 residues. Germline V lookup: CDR1 MNHEY, CDR2 SVGAGI. This CDR3 is CASSVTGSNQPQHF. DNA of the CDR3: TGTGCCAGCAGCGTGACAGGTAGTAATCAGCCCCAGCATTTT.

With respect to this clone: This sample also contains other DNA sequences that code for the same CDR3. The J gene is TRBJ2-3, the V gene TRBV5-4; 13 bases match TRBD2. With V trimmed by 1 base and J by 4 bases, 0 bases remained unmatched. This CDR3 contains 15 residues. CDR1 is SGHNT, CDR2 YYREEE, per germline (reference sequence). The CDR3 here is CASSLTSGGADTQYF. The CDR3 DNA follows: TGTGCCAGCAGCTTGACTAGCGGGGGGGCAGATACGCAGTATTTT.

A single count supports this clone. The chain links TRBV4-1 to TRBJ2-1; 8 nucleotides agree with TRBD1. With V trimmed by 3 bases and J by 5 bases, 9 bases remained unmatched. CDR1 is MGHRA and CDR2 is YSYEKL in the germline V gene. The CDR3 is made up of 16 amino acids. CDR3: CASSQVDRVGDNEQFF. CDR3 nucleotides: TGCGCCAGCAGCCAGGTGGACAGGGTGGGAGACAATGAGCAGTTCTTC.

The CDR3 sequence: CASSLAGQGRGNTIYF. The CDR3 DNA is TGTGCCAGCAGCTTGGCGGGACAGGGAAGGGGAAACACCATATATTTT. The V call is TRBV5-6, the J call TRBJ1-3; 9 bases match TRBD1. Germline CDR1 reads SGHDT; CDR2 reads YYEEEE. V gave up 0 bases and J gave up 4 bases; unmatched junction bases: 5. The CDR3 has 16 residues.

In nucleotides, the CDR3 is TGTGCCAGCAGGGGGGGTTCCTATCAGCCCCAGCATTTT. It specifies CASRGGSYQPQHF. J is TRBJ1-5 and V is TRBV28; D may be TRBD1 (5 bases). The germline V gene has CDR1 MDHEN and CDR2 SYDVKM. Trimming removed 6 bases at V and 5 bases at J, with 11 bases between. The CDR3 is 13 amino acids.

V usage is TRBV3-1 (or the pseudogene TRBV3-2) and J usage is TRBJ1-1; possibly TRBD1 for D (6 bases). V was shortened by 4 bases and J by 1 base, with 10 bases between the two germline ends. This CDR3 region has 14 residues. Germline CDR1 and CDR2: LGHDT and YNNKEL (reference sequence). The CDR3 loop reads CASSPRGPNTEAFF. The CDR3 nucleotides read TGTGCCAGCAGCCCCAGGGGCCCGAACACTGAAGCTTTCTTT.

The V gene is TRBV3-1 (or the pseudogene TRBV3-2), the J gene TRBJ1-2; D is undetermined. The CDR3 totals 14 residues. The germline gives CDR1 LGHDT, CDR2 YNNKEL (reference sequence). V was pared by 0 bases and J by 8 bases, with 13 bases between. The CDR3 sequence: CASSQDTFSGGYTF. The CDR3 bases are TGTGCCAGCAGCCAAGATACCTTTTCGGGAGGCTACACCTTC.

CDR3 protein: CASSFRRGRNEQFF. The CDR3, as DNA: TGTGCCAGCAGTTTTAGGCGGGGGAGGAATGAGCAGTTCTTC. V and J are TRBV28 and TRBJ2-1; 7 positions match TRBD2. This CDR3 has 14 amino acids. In germline, CDR1 is MDHEN, CDR2 SYDVKM. Trimming cost V 3 bases and J 7 bases; bases outside gene matches: 6.

The DNA for the CDR3 is TGTGCCAGCAGCTCCGACAGGGGGACCTCTGGGGCCAACGTCCTGACTTTC. This codes for CASSSDRGTSGANVLTF. V gene TRBV5-4 combines with J gene TRBJ2-6, with 9 positions matching TRBD1. The CDR3 has 17 residues. Per the germline V gene, CDR1 is SGHNT and CDR2 is YYREEE (reference sequence). V dropped 3 bases and J dropped 0; count of bases not matched to a gene: 4.

In the case of this clone: The same CDR3 arises from other DNA sequences in this sample as well. J is TRBJ1-5 and V is TRBV18, with 9 bases that match TRBD1. Germline trimming cut 3 bases from V and 5 bases from J; bases unmatched to any gene: 2. Per germline, CDR1 KGHSH and CDR2 LQKENI. The CDR3 spans 14 residues. This CDR3 is CASSPGQGDQPQHF. Written as DNA, the CDR3 is TGTGCCAGCTCACCGGGACAGGGCGATCAGCCCCAGCATTTT.

The rearrangement links TRBV5-1 to TRBJ2-5; 10 bases line up with TRBD1. CDR3 length equals 14 residues. Germline CDR1 is SGHRS and CDR2 is YFSETQ. Trimming took 4 bases from V and 8 from J; bases not matched to a gene: 8. The CDR3 loop reads CASSAGQGKRTQYF. The CDR3 DNA is TGCGCCAGCAGCGCGGGACAGGGGAAGCGAACCCAGTACTTC. Using reference TRBV5-1 and TRBJ2-5 for the parts outside the CDR3, the full variable domain is KAGVTQTPRYLIKTRGQQVTLSCSPISGHRSVSWYQQTPGQGLQFLFEYFSETQRNKGNFPGRFSGRQFSNSRSEMNVSTLELGDSALYLCASSAGQGKRTQYFGPGTRLLVL.